The 9 T cell receptor beta chains in this list originate from one sample, sequenced in a study of identical twins. Each CDR3 protein gets one entry after TCRdb re-called the 5' RACE reads with MiXCR. The sample consists of about 890,000 distinct CDR3 sequences, more than 9% of them appearing once. These data are also associated with another study on yellow fever vaccine responses in identical twins.

The sample consisted of PBMCs. These TCRs come from a woman aged 18-29 years in good health.

This clonotype has just a few counts. This chain links TRBV5-1 with TRBJ2-6, with TRBD1 matching over 7 bases. Germline CDR1 and CDR2: SGHRS and YFSETQ. Trimming at V came to 0 bases and at J to 0 bases, leaving 6 bases not matched to a gene. This CDR3 has 18 residues. The CDR3 region has the DNA TGCGCCAGCAGCTTGGGGGGACAGACCCACTCTGGGGCCAACGTCCTGACTTTC. It yields the protein CASSLGGQTHSGANVLTF. The variable domain in full, completed from reference TRBV5-1 and TRBJ2-6, reads KAGVTQTPRYLIKTRGQQVTLSCSPISGHRSVSWYQQTPGQGLQFLFEYFSETQRNKGNFPGRFSGRQFSNSRSEMNVSTLELGDSALYLCASSLGGQTHSGANVLTFGAGSRLTVL.

This clonotype turned up a few times. CDR3 nucleotide sequence: TGTGCCAGTAGTCCGATGGTCACTAGCGGACCTCACAATGAGCAGTTCTTC. This translates into CASSPMVTSGPHNEQFF. V and J are TRBV19 and TRBJ2-1; 8 nucleotides align to TRBD2. The CDR3 covers 17 residues. Germline values: CDR1 LNHDA, CDR2 SQIVND (reference sequence). The V and J ends lost 5 bases and 5 bases, in that order; junction bases with no gene match: 14.

A few counts support this clonotype. The rearrangement uses TRBV20-1 and TRBJ2-1, with 10 bases matching TRBD2. V shed 0 bases and J 1 base; nucleotides not matched to a gene: 15. Germline V gives CDR1 DFQATT, CDR2 SNEGSKA (reference sequence). The CDR3 is 20 residues long. CDR3 protein: CSARDAVWLAGVRSYNEQFF. CDR3 nucleotides: TGCAGTGCTAGAGATGCGGTATGGCTAGCGGGAGTGAGATCCTACAATGAGCAGTTCTTC.

This clonotype came up many times. V and J are TRBV29-1 and TRBJ2-7; 9 bases agree with TRBD1. Germline CDR1 reads SQVTM; CDR2 reads ANQGSEA. CDR3 size: 14 residues. V shed 6 bases and J 4 bases; nucleotides not matched to a gene: 10. CDR3 region: CSVGQGWKRYEQYF. The CDR3 DNA reads as TGCAGCGTGGGACAGGGCTGGAAGAGATACGAGCAGTACTTC.

V is TRBV28 and J is TRBJ2-2, with 9 bases fitting TRBD2. The V segment lost 2 bases and the J segment 3 bases; nucleotides outside the gene matches: 16. The CDR3 is 20 amino acids. The V gene's germline CDR1 is MDHEN and CDR2 SYDVKM. CDR3 residues: CASSLHPGLAAPRDTGELFF. As DNA, the CDR3 is TGTGCCAGCAGTTTACACCCGGGACTAGCCGCCCCGAGGGACACCGGGGAGCTGTTTTTT.

This clonotype was detected many times. The chain has TRBV12-3 or TRBV12-4 and TRBJ1-2; D remains unclear. Trimming shortened V by 7 bases and J by 0 bases, and 15 bases separated the two germline ends. The CDR3 has 15 amino acids. The CDR3 is CASKPGDVTNYGYTF. The CDR3 DNA reads TGTGCCAGCAAACCTGGCGATGTGACTAACTATGGCTACACCTTC.

This clonotype occurred a few times. The CDR3 spells CSALQGFKQYF. The DNA of the CDR3 is TGCAGTGCTCTACAGGGATTCAAGCAGTACTTC. The rearrangement links TRBV20-1 to TRBJ2-7; a weak D match, TRBD1 (6 bases). The CDR3 totals 11 residues. Trimming pared 5 bases from V and 8 bases from J, leaving 13 bases between. The germline CDR1 and CDR2 sequences are DFQATT and SNEGSKA (reference sequence).

V gene TRBV29-1 combines with J gene TRBJ2-1, with TRBD1 matching 9 bases. The V gene's germline CDR1 is SQVTM and CDR2 ANQGSEA. J gave up 6 bases and V 6 bases, and 6 bases lay outside the gene matches. This CDR3 is 13 amino acids long. CDR3 sequence reads: CSVTGTGINEQFF. The CDR3 DNA sequence: TGCAGCGTGACCGGGACAGGGATCAATGAGCAGTTCTTC.

The rearrangement uses TRBV11-2 and TRBJ2-1; 7 positions match TRBD2. Germline CDR1 is SGHAT and CDR2 is FQNNGV. The length of the CDR3 is 15 residues. V shed 6 bases, J shed 1 base, and the junction held 6 bases outside the gene matches. The CDR3 DNA sequence: TGTGCCAGCAGAGAGCGGGGTCAATCCTACAATGAGCAGTTCTTC. Protein sequence: CASRERGQSYNEQFF. Full variable domain (rest looked up from reference TRBV11-2 and TRBJ2-1): EAGVAQSPRYKIIEKRQSVAFWCNPISGHATLYWYQQILGQGPKLLIQFQNNGVVDDSQLPKDRFSAERLKGVDSTLKIQPAKLEDSAVYLCASRERGQSYNEQFFGPGTRLTVL.